This T cell receptor (beta chain) comes out of a study of blood T cell repertoires in COVID-19. Trimming took 3 bases from V and 9 from J; bases not matched to a gene: 2. This CDR3 is built from 12 residues. Germline CDR1 reads PRHDT; CDR2 reads FYEKMQ (reference sequence). Those who participated ranged in age from roughly 18 to 90 years and resided in about two dozen US areas. Participants reported their clinical history, and cohort assignment relied on those reports. Assay used: immunoSEQ multiplex PCR; TCRdb lists only in-frame clones, some missing. The repertoire consists of 250,000 to 350,000 clones, with approximately 92% occurring once and the leading ten covering 1.1%.

Sequencing was performed on PBMCs or T cells enriched from blood (not recorded which). The rearrangement uses TRBV13 and TRBJ1-5; 7 nucleotides match TRBD1. The sequence derives from a woman under 40 who had recovered from COVID-19. As DNA, the CDR3 is TGTGCCAGCAGCTTGACAGGGATGCCCCAGCATTTT. Translating gives CASSLTGMPQHF.